The sequence of this T cell receptor beta chain was determined in a study of cytomegalovirus exposure and HLA in healthy donors. Study-level points and caveats: Subsequent analysis showed first-cohort TCR clusters tending to co-occur in 120 validation repertoires. Through in vitro validation, a few CMV-associated chains were shown to be specific for CMV antigens. Most TCR sequences were seen very rarely across donors, but some public TCRs occurred in many.

The germline V and J ends were trimmed by 4 bases and 3 bases, with 10 bases remaining between them. The germline CDR1 and CDR2 sequences are SQVTM and ANQGSEA. The length of the CDR3 is 12 residues. TCRdb's table, derived via immunoSEQ multiplex PCR, lists solely in-frame clones and lacks some. Of under 300,000 clones detected, approximately 86% appear once; the ten largest clones hold 1% to 1.5%. As regards this clone: Its matching antigen is unknown.

Separate from the approximately 650-subject first cohort, the roughly 120-subject validation cohort was the one that the donors belonged to. Sequencing input: PBMCs. This sequence originates from a woman aged 25 to 39 in good health and CMV-seropositive. J is TRBJ2-7 and V is TRBV29-1; no reliable D call. This chain's CDR3 is CSVVTQSYEQYF. The CDR3 nucleotides are TGCAGCGTTGTAACACAGAGCTACGAGCAGTACTTC.